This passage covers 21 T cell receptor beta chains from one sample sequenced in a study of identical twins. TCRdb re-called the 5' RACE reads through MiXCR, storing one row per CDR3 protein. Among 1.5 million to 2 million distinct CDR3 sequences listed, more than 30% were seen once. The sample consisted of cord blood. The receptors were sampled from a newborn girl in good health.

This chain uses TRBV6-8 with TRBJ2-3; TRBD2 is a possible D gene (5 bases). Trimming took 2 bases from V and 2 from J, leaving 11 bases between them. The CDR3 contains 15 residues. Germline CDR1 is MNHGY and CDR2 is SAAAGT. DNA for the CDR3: TGTGCCAGCAGTTACGGGCTAGCCCACACAGATACGCAGTATTTT. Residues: CASSYGLAHTDTQYF.

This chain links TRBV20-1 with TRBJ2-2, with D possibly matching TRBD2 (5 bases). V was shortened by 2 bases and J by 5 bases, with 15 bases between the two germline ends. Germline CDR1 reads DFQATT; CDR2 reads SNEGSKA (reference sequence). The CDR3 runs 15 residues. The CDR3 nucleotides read TGCAGTGCTAGAAACCCTAGCTGGGTGACCGGGGAGCTGTTTTTT. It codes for CSARNPSWVTGELFF.

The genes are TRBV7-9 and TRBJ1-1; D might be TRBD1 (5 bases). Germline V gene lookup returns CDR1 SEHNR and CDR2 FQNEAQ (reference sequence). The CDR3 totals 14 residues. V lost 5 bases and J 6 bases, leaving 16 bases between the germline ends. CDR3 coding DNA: TGTGCCAGCAGCCGGCACGGGGGTCGCGCTGAAGCTTTCTTT. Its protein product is CASSRHGGRAEAFF.

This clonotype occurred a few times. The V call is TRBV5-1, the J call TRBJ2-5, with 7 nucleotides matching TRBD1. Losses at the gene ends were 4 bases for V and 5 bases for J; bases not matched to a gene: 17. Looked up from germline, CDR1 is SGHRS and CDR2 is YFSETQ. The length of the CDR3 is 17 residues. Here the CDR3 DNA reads TGCGCCAGCAGCCTGCGTACAGGGGAGATTCGCAAGGAGACCCAGTACTTC. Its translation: CASSLRTGEIRKETQYF.

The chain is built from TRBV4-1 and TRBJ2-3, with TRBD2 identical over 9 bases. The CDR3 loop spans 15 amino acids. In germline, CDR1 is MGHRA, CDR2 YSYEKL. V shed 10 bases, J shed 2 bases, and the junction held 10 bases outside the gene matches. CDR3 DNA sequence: TGCGCCACCCAAGGGCTAGCGGGAACCACAGATACGCAGTATTTT. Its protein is CATQGLAGTTDTQYF.

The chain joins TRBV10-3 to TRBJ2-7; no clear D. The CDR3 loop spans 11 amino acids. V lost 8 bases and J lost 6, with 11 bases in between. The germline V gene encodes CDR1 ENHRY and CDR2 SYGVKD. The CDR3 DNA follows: TGTGCCATCGGTAAGGGTCGCGAGCAGTACTTC. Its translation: CAIGKGREQYF.

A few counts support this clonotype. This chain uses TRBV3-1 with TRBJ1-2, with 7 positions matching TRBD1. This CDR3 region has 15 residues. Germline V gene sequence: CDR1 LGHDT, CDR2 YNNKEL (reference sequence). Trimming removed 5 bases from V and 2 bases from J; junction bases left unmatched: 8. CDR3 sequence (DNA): TGTGCCAGCAGCTCGAGACAGGGATGGAACTATGGCTACACCTTC. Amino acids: CASSSRQGWNYGYTF.

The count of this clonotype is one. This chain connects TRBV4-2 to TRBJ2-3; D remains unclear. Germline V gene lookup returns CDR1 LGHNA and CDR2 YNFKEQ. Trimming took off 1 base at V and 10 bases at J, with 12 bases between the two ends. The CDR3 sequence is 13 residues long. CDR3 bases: TGTGCCAGCAGCCAAGCCCCCCTAGGAGCGCAGTATTTT. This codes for CASSQAPLGAQYF.

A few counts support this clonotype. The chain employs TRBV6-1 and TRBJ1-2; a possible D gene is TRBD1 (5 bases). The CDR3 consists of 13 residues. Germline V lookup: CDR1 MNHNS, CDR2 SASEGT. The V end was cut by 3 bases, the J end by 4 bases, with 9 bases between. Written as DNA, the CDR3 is TGTGCCAGCAGTGACAGGGAGGGCTATGGCTACACCTTC. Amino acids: CASSDREGYGYTF.

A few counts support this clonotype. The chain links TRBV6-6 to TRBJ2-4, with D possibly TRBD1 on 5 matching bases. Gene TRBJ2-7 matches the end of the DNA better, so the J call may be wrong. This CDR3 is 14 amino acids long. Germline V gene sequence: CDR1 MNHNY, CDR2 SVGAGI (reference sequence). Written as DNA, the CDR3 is TGTGCCAGCAGTTACTCGAAGGGGCGGAACGAGCAGTACTTC. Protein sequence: CASSYSKGRNEQYF.

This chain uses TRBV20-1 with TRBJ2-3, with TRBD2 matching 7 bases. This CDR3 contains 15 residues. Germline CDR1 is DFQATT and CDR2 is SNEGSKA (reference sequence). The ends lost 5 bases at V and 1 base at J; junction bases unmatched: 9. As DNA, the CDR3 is TGCAGTGCTGGAAGGACTAGTTTGGGCACAGATACGCAGTATTTT. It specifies CSAGRTSLGTDTQYF.

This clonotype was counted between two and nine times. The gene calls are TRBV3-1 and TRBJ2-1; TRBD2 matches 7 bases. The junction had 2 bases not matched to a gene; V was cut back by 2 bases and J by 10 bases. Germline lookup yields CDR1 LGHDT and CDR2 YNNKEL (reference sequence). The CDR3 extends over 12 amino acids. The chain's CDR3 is CASSQQRGEQFF. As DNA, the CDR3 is TGTGCCAGCAGCCAACAGCGGGGAGAGCAGTTCTTC.

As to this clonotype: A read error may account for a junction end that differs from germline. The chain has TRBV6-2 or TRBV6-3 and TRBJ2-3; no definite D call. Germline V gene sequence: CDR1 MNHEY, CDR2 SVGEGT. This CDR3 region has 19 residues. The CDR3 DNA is TGTGCCAGCAGTTACTCGCCCCCGGTCAAAATCGTTAGCACAAATACGCAGTATTTT. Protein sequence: CASSYSPPVKIVSTNTQYF.

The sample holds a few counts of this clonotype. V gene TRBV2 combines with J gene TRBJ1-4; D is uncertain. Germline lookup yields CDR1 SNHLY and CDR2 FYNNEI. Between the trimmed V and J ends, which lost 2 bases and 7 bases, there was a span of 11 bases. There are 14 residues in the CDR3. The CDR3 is CASSESLPGEKLFF. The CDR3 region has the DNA TGTGCCAGCAGTGAAAGTCTGCCGGGTGAAAAACTGTTTTTT.

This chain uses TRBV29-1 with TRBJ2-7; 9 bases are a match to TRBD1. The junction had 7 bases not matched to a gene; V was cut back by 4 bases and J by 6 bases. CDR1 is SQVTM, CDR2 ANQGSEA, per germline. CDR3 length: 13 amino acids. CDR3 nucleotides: TGCAGCGTTGGTACAGGGGGCCTCGGCGAGCAGTACTTC. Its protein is CSVGTGGLGEQYF.

CDR3 loop: CASSDGTGVGYTF. Here the CDR3 DNA reads TGTGCCAGCAGTGATGGGACAGGGGTTGGCTACACCTTC. The chain links TRBV6-4 to TRBJ1-2; 10 positions agree with TRBD1. Trimming cost V 3 bases and J 7 bases; bases outside gene matches: 2. This CDR3 spans 13 amino acids. In germline, CDR1 is MRHNA, CDR2 SNTAGT.

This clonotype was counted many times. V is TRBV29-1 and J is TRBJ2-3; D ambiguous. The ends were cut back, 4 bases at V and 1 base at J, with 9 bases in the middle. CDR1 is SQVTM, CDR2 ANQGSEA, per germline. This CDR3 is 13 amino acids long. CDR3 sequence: CSVGVRRTDTQYF. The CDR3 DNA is TGCAGCGTTGGGGTCCGCCGCACAGATACGCAGTATTTT.

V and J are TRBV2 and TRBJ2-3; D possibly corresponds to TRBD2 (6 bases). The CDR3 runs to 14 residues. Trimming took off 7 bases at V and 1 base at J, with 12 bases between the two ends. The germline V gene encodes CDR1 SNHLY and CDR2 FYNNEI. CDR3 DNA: TGTGCCAGCATCAGGAGGGAGGGCACAGATACGCAGTATTTT. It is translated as CASIRREGTDTQYF. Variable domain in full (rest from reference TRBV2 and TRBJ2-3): EPEVTQTPSHQVTQMGQEVILRCVPISNHLYFYWYRQILGQKVEFLVSFYNNEISEKSEIFDDQFSVERPDGSNFTLKIRSTKLEDSAMYFCASIRREGTDTQYFGPGTRLTVL.

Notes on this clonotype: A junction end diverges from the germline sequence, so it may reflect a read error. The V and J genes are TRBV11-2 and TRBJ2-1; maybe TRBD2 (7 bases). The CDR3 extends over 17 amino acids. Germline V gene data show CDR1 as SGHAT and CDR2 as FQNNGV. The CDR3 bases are TGTGCCAGCAGCTTATTAGACGGGAGGAGGGGGTACAGTGAGCAGTTCTTC. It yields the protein CASSLLDGRRGYSEQFF.

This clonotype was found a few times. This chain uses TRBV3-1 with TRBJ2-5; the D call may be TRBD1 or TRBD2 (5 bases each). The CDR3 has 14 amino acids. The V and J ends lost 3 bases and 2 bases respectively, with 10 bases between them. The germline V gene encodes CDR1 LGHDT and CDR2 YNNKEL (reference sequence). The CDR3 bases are TGTGCCAGCAGCCAGGGACCCAGACAAGAGACCCAGTACTTC. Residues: CASSQGPRQETQYF.

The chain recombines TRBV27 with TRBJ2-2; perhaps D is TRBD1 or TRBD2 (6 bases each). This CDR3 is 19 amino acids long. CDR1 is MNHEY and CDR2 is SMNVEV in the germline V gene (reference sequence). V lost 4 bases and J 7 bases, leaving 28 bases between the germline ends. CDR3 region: CASSSELRRGLLRGGELFF. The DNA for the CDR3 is TGTGCCAGCAGTTCAGAGCTAAGACGGGGACTTCTCAGGGGCGGGGAGCTGTTTTTT.